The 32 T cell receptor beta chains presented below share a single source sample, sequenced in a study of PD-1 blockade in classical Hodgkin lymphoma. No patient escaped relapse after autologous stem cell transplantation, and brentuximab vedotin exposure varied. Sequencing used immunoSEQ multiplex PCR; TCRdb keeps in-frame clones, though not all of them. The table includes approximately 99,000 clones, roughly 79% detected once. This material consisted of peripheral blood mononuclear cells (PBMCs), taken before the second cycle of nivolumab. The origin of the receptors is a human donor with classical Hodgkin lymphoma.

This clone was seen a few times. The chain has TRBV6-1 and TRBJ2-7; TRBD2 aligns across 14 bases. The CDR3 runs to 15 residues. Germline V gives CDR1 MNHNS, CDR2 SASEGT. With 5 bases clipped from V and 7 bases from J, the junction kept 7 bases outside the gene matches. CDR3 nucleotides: TGTGCCAGCAGTATGACTAGCGGGAGGGCCGGGGAGCAGTACTTC. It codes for CASSMTSGRAGEQYF.

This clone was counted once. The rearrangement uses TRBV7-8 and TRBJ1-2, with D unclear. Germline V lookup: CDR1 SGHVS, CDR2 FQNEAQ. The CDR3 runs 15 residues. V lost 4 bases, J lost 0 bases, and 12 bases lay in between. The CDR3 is CASSSYSGANYGYTF. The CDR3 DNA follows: TGTGCCAGCAGCTCCTACAGTGGAGCTAACTATGGCTACACCTTC.

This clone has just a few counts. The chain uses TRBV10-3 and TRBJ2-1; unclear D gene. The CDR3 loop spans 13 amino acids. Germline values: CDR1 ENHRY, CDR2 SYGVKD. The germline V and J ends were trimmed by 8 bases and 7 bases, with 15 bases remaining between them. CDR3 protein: CAIRNGTPNEQFF. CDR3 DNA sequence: TGTGCCATCCGCAACGGCACGCCAAATGAGCAGTTCTTC.

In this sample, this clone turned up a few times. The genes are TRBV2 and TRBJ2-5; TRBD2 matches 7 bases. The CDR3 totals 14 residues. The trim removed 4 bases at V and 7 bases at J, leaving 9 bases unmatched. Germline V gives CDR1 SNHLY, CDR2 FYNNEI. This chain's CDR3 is CASSGVAGAGTQYF. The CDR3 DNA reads TGTGCCAGCAGTGGGGTGGCGGGAGCGGGGACCCAGTACTTC.

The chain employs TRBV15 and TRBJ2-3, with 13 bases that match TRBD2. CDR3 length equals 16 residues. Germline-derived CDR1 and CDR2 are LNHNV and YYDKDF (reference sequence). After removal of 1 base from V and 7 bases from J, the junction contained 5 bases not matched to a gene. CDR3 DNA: TGTGCCACCAGCAGAGGAGGGGGACTAGCGGGAAATACGCAGTATTTT. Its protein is CATSRGGGLAGNTQYF.

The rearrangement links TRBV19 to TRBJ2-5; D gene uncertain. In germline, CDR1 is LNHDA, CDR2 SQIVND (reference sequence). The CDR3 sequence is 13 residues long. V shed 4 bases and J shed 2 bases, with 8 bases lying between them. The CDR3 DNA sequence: TGTGCCAGTAGTAAGGCAGAACAAGAGACCCAGTACTTC. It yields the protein CASSKAEQETQYF.

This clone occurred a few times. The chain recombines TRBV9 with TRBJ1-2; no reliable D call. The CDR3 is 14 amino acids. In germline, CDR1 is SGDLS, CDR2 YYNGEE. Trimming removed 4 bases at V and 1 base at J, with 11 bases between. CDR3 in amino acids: CASSTPGYNYGYTF. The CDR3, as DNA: TGTGCCAGCAGCACACCCGGGTATAACTATGGCTACACCTTC.

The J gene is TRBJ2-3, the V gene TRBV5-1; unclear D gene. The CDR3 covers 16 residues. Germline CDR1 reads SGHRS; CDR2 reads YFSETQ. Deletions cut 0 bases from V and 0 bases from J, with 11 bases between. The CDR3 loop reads CASSLGLQSSTDTQYF. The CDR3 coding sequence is TGCGCCAGCAGCTTGGGGCTACAATCTAGCACAGATACGCAGTATTTT.

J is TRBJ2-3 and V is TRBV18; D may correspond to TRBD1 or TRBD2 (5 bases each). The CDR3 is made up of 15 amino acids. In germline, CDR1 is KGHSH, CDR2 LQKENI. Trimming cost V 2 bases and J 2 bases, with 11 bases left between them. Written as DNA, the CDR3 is TGTGCCAGCTCACCAGAGGGACCTTACACAGATACGCAGTATTTT. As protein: CASSPEGPYTDTQYF.

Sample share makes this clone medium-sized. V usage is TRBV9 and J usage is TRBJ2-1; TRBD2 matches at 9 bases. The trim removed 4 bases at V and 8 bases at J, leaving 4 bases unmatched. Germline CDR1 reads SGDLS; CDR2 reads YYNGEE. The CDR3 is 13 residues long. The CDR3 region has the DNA TGTGCCAGCAGCTTTAGCGGGAGTGATGAGCAGTTCTTC. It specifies CASSFSGSDEQFF.

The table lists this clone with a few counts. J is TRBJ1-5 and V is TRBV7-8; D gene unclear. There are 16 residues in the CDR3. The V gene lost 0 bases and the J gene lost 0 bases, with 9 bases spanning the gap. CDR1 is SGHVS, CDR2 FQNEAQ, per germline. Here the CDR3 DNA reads TGTGCCAGCAGCTTAGCGGACGGGTCTAGCAATCAGCCCCAGCATTTT. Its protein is CASSLADGSSNQPQHF.

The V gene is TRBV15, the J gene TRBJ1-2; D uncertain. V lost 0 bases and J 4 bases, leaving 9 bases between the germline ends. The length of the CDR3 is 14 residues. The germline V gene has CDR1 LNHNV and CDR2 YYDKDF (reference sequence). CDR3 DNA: TGTGCCACCAGCAGAGACCGGGCGCTCTATGGCTACACCTTC. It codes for CATSRDRALYGYTF.

The CDR3 bases are TGTGCCTGGAGTGACCGAGTCAGGGGCTCTGGAAACACCATATATTTT. It yields the protein CAWSDRVRGSGNTIYF. The chain recombines TRBV30 with TRBJ1-3; the D gene is possibly TRBD1 (6 bases). CDR1 and CDR2 (germline): GTSNPN, SVGIG (reference sequence). Trimming removed 1 base at V and 0 bases at J, with 13 bases between. This CDR3 has 16 amino acids.

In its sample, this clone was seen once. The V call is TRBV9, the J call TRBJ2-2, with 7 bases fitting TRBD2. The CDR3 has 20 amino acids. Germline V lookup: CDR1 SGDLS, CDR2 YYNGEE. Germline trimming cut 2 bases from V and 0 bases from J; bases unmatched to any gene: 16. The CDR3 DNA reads TGTGCCAGCAGCGTCTTAGGCGGCGGGAGCTTACCGGCGAACACCGGGGAGCTGTTTTTT. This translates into CASSVLGGGSLPANTGELFF.

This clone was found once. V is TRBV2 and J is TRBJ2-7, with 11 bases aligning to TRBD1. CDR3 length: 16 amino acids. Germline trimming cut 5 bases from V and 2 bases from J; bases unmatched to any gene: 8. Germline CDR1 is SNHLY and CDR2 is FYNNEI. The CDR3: CASSFTGTGGPYEQYF. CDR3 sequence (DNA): TGTGCCAGCAGTTTCACCGGGACAGGGGGTCCCTACGAGCAGTACTTC.

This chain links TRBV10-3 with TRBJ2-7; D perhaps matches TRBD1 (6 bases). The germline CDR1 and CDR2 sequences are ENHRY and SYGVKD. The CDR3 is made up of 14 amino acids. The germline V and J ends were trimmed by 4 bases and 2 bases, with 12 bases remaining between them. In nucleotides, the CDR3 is TGTGCCATCAGTGTGGGGCAGGGGCCCTACGAGCAGTACTTC. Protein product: CAISVGQGPYEQYF.

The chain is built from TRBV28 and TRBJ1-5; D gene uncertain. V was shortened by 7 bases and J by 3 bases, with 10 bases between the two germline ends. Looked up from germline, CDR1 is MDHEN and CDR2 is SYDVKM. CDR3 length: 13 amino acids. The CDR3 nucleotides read TGTGCCAGCACCTCGGGCCTCAATCAGCCCCAGCATTTT. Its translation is CASTSGLNQPQHF. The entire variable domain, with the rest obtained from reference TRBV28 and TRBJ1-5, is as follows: DVKVTQSSRYLVKRTGEKVFLECVQDMDHENMFWYRQDPGLGLRLIYFSYDVKMKEKGDIPEGYSVSREKKERFSLILESASTNQTSMYLCASTSGLNQPQHFGDGTRLSIL.

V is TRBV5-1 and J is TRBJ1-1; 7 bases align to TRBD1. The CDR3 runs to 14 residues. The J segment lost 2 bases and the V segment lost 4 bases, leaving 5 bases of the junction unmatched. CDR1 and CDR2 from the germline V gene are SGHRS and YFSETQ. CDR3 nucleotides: TGCGCCAGCAGCAGAGACAGGGAAAACACTGAAGCTTTCTTT. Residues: CASSRDRENTEAFF.

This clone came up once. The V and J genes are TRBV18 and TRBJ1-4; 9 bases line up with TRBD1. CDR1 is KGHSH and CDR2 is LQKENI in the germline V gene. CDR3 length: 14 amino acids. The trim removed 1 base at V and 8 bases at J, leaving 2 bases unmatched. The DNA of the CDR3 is TGTGCCAGCTCACCACGGACAGGGGAAGAAAAACTGTTTTTT. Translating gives CASSPRTGEEKLFF.

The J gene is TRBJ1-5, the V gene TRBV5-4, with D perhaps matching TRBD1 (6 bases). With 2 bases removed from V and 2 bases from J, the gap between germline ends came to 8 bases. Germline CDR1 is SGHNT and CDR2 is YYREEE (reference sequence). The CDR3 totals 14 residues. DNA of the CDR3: TGTGCCAGCAGCTTACAGGGCGGCAATCAGCCCCAGCATTTT. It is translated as CASSLQGGNQPQHF.

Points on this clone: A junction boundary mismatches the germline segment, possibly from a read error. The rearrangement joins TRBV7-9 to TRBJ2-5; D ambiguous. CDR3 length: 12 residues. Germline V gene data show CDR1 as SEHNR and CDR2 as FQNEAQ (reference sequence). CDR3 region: CASSGVPESQYF. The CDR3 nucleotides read TGTGCCAGCAGTGGGGTACCAGAGTCCCAGTACTTC.

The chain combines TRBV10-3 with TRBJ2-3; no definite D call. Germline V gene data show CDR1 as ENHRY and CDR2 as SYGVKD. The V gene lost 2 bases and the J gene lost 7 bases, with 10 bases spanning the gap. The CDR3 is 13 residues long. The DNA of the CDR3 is TGTGCCATCAGTGAGCCGGTGGTGCATACGCAGTATTTT. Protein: CAISEPVVHTQYF.

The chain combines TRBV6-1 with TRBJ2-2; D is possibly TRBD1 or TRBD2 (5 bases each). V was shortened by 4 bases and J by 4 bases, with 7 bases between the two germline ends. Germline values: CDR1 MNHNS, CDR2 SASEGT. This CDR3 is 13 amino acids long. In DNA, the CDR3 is TGTGCCAGCAGTGTGGGGACCACCGGGGAGCTGTTTTTT. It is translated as CASSVGTTGELFF.

Here the CDR3 DNA reads TGTGCCAGCAGTCGACCGGGACAGGGAGGCGAGCAGTACTTC. Translating gives CASSRPGQGGEQYF. This rearrangement joins TRBV5-5 to TRBJ2-7; 9 bases match TRBD1. J lost 6 bases, V lost 5 bases, and 9 bases had no gene match. Germline lookup yields CDR1 SGHKS and CDR2 YYEKEE (reference sequence). The CDR3 is 14 residues long.

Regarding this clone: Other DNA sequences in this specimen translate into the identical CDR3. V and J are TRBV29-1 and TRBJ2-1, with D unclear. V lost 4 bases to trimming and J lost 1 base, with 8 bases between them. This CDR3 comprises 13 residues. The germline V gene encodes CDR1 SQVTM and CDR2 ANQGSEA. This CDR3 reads CSVGDRSYNEQFF. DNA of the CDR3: TGCAGCGTTGGAGATAGGTCCTACAATGAGCAGTTCTTC.

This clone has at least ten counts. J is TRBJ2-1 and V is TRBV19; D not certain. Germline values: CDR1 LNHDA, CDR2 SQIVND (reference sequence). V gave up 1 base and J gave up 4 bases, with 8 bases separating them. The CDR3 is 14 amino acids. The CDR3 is CASSIVLSYNEQFF. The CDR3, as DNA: TGTGCCAGTAGTATAGTTCTTAGTTACAATGAGCAGTTCTTC.

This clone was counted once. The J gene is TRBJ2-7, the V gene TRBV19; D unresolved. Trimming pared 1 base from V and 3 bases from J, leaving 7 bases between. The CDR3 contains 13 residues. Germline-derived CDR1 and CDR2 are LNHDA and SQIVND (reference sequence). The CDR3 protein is CASSIGQSYEQYF. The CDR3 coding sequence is TGTGCCAGTAGTATAGGGCAGAGCTACGAGCAGTACTTC.

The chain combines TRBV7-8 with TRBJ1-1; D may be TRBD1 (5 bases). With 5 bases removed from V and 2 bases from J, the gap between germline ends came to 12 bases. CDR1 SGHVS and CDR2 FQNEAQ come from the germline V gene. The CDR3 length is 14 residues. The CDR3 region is CASSTDRSNTEAFF. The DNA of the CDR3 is TGTGCCAGCAGCACCGACAGATCTAACACTGAAGCTTTCTTT.

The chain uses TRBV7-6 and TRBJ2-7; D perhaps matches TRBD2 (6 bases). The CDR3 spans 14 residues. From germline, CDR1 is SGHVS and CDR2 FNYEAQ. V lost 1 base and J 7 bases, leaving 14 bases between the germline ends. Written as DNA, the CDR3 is TGTGCCAGCAGCTTAGTTGGGGCGGGAACGGAGCAGTACTTC. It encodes CASSLVGAGTEQYF.

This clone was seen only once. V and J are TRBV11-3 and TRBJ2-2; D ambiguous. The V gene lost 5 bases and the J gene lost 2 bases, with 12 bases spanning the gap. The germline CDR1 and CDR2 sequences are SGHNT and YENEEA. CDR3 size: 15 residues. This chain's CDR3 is CASSRQAANTGELFF. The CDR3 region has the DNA TGTGCCAGCAGCCGTCAGGCGGCCAACACCGGGGAGCTGTTTTTT.

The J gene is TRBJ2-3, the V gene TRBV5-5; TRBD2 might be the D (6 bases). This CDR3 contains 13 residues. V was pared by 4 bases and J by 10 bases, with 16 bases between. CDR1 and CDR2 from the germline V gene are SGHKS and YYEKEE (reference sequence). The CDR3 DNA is TGTGCCAGCAGCATGGATGGGTGGGGGGCGCAGTATTTT. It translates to CASSMDGWGAQYF.

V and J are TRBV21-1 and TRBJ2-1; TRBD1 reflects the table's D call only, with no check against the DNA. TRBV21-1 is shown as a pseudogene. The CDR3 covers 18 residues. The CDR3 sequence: CASSNTGGPGGKYNEQFF. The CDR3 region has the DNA TGTGCCAGCAGCAACACAGGGGGCCCGGGCGGCAAATACAATGAGCAGTTCTTC.